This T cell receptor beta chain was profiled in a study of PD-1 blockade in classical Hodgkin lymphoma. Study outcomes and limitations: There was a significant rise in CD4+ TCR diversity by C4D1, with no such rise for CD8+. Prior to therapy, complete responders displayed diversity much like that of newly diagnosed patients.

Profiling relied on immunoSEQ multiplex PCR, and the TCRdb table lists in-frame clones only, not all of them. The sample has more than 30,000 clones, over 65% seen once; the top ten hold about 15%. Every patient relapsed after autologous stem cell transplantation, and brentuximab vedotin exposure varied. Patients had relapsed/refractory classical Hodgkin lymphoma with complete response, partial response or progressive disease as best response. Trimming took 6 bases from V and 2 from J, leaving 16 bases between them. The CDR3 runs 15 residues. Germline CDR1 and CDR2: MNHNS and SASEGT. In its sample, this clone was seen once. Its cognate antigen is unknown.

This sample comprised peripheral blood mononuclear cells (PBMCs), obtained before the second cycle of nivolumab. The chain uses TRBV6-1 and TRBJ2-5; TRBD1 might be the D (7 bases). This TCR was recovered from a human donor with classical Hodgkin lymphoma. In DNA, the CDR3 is TGTGCCAGCAGAGCTACAGGGGAGGCGCAAGAGACCCAGTACTTC. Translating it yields CASRATGEAQETQYF.